This TCR beta chain was observed in a study of blood T cell repertoires in COVID-19. Overall study: The cDNA or gDNA used as material had been derived from T cells, B-cell-depleted T cells, or PBMCs.

This CDR3 region has 14 residues. The germline CDR1 and CDR2 sequences are SGHKS and YYEKEE (reference sequence). Unmatched junction bases numbered 2, after V lost 4 bases and J lost 1 base. In Seattle, patients joined the study during active infection and were tracked longitudinally. Authors' processing steps: Amplifying reference gene primers gave estimates of nucleated cell counts. Measured with immunoSEQ multiplex PCR; TCRdb has only the in-frame clones, and not every one. The V and J calls and clone size come from that table; D and trimming were worked out from the DNA. The table records hundreds of thousands of clones, roughly nine tenths of them present only once.

The genes are TRBV5-5 and TRBJ1-3; 7 bases align to TRBD1. The sample consisted of peripheral blood. This receptor was taken from a man between 60 and 70 years old with COVID-19, enrolled during active disease. The CDR3 nucleotides are TGTGCCAGCAGCCCAGGGGGATCTGGAAACACCATATATTTT. Protein: CASSPGGSGNTIYF.